This paragraph reports one TCR beta chain. The antigen is unknown. The CDR3 is made up of 14 amino acids. In germline, CDR1 is MNHEY, CDR2 SVGAGI. This entry is derived from a study of CXCR3-negative and CXCR3-positive naive CD8 T cells. General study findings and limits: Most assays used freshly isolated PBMCs, as cryopreservation partially reduced CXCR3.

The TRB libraries of cDNA were built by UMI-labeled 5' RACE. From the 5' RACE reads, TCRdb lists one entry per CDR3 protein and no DNA. Its table records roughly 90,000 distinct CDR3 sequences. Sequences were obtained from naive CXCR3- CD8+ T cells from blood. Stated subset: CD45RO-CCR7+CD27+CD95- naive CD8+ T cells lacking CXCR3 (TNR3-). This chain connects TRBV6-5 to TRBJ2-1. This clonotype originated in a human donor in good health. Some clones in this sample may be carry-over from other donors' samples. Here the CDR3 reads CATSELSSYNEQFF.